This T cell receptor beta chain was identified in a study of patients and donors after allogeneic stem cell transplantation. MiXCR was run by TCRdb on the RT-PCR reads, yielding one entry per CDR3 protein. The data contain fewer than 500,000 distinct CDR3 sequences, 16% of them singletons. In this sample, this clonotype turned up many times. CDR1 and CDR2 from the germline V gene are SGHAT and FQNNGV. Between the trimmed V and J ends, which lost 3 bases and 1 base, there was a span of 6 bases. The CDR3 has 13 amino acids. The sequence was obtained from a human donor who was either an allogeneic HSCT recipient or a stem cell or donor lymphocyte infusion donor (not recorded which). It is not recorded whose cells these are; they may come from a transplant donor. The sample was blood, either unsorted or a sorted T cell fraction (not recorded which). The rearrangement joins TRBV11-2 to TRBJ1-1; no reliable D call. CDR3 sequence (DNA): TGTGCCAGCAGCTTGTGGGGGAACACTGAAGCTTTCTTT. It is translated as CASSLWGNTEAFF.